This T cell receptor beta chain was sequenced for a study of T cells in Graves' hyperthyroidism and ophthalmopathy. General observations from the study: Most thyroid clonotypes expanded above 0.001 were also detected in blood.

The CDR3 contains 16 residues. V lost 3 bases, J lost 0 bases, and 18 bases lay in between. Germline CDR1 and CDR2: DFQATT and SNEGSKA (reference sequence). The CDR3 regions of TCR beta were amplified from RNA transcripts. The TCR CDR3 first-round RT-PCR relied on the HTBI primer set. TCRdb recomputed calls from the multiplex PCR reads with MiXCR, one row per CDR3 protein. The data contain about 270,000 distinct CDR3 sequences, roughly 20% of them singletons. Many counts were recorded for this clonotype. Its specificity is unknown. The V and J genes are TRBV20-1 and TRBJ2-7, with D hard to call. The receptor was derived from a man aged 25 to 40 with Graves' ophthalmopathy. The sample comprised blood. CDR3 DNA: TGCAGTGCTAGGATTAATTCAGACCCTGACTCCTACGAGCAGTACTTC. Translated: CSARINSDPDSYEQYF.